This T cell receptor beta chain was documented in a study of T cell responses to AZD1222 COVID-19 vaccine. Method: immunoSEQ multiplex PCR; TCRdb's copy keeps in-frame clones and lacks some. The sample consists of about 59,000 clones, about 91% of them appearing once. Analysis merged second doses at about 4 or about 12 weeks. In germline, CDR1 is SNHLY, CDR2 FYNNEI. This CDR3 has 13 amino acids. Trimming at V came to 10 bases and at J to 4 bases, leaving 6 bases not matched to a gene. Comment on this clone: As yet, its antigen is unknown.

Study observations and caveats: Repertoires were sampled only after the peak T cell response. Nearly half of the spike-specific TCRs reportedly recognize variant regions that carry no mutations.

The sequences come from peripheral blood, collected 28 days after the second AZD1222 dose. The chain couples TRBV2 to TRBJ2-3; TRBD1 matches at 9 bases. The sequence was collected from an adult who received the AZD1222 COVID-19 vaccine. In DNA, the CDR3 is TGTGCCACGGGGACAGGGTCCTCAGATACGCAGTATTTT. Translating it yields CATGTGSSDTQYF.